Below, 30 T cell receptor beta chains from the same sample are listed, as sequenced in a study of cytomegalovirus exposure and HLA in healthy donors. Here immunoSEQ multiplex PCR was the method, and the copy in TCRdb shows in-frame clones only, minus some. In the table there are about 130,000 clones, roughly nine tenths of which are singletons. Source material: PBMCs. These TCRs come from a young man in good health and CMV-seronegative.

V and J are TRBV4-1 and TRBJ2-5, with D unresolved. The CDR3 loop spans 12 amino acids. CDR1 and CDR2 from the germline V gene are MGHRA and YSYEKL. Between the trimmed V and J ends, which lost 3 bases and 4 bases, there was a span of 6 bases. The CDR3 protein is CASSHPRETQYF. Here the CDR3 DNA reads TGCGCCAGCAGCCATCCCCGAGAGACCCAGTACTTC.

A note on this clone: This sample includes further DNA sequences coding for the same CDR3. This sequence joins TRBV9 and TRBJ2-1, with a tentative D call TRBD2 (5 bases). CDR3 size: 15 residues. Germline V CDR1 and CDR2: SGDLS, YYNGEE. V was clipped by 0 bases and J by 0 bases, with 7 bases between them. Written as DNA, the CDR3 is TGTGCCAGCAGCGTAGTCAGCGGCTCCTACAATGAGCAGTTCTTC. Its protein product is CASSVVSGSYNEQFF.

This clone was counted only a few times. The sample holds other DNA sequences that translate to the same CDR3. The gene calls are TRBV7-3 and TRBJ2-2; maybe TRBD1 (5 bases). This CDR3 region has 16 residues. Per germline, CDR1 SGHTA and CDR2 FQGTGA. V was shortened by 2 bases and J by 2 bases, with 12 bases between the two germline ends. CDR3 protein: CASSLGGQGNTGELFF. The CDR3 coding sequence is TGTGCCAGCAGCTTAGGTGGTCAGGGTAACACCGGGGAGCTGTTTTTT.

V gene TRBV28 combines with J gene TRBJ1-1; maybe TRBD1 (5 bases). This CDR3 comprises 14 residues. Germline CDR1 is MDHEN and CDR2 is SYDVKM. V gave up 6 bases and J gave up 0 bases, with 11 bases separating them. DNA for the CDR3: TGTGCCAGCAGCCAAAGACAGTTGAACACTGAAGCTTTCTTT. Translated: CASSQRQLNTEAFF.

The chain uses TRBV7-2 and TRBJ1-4; D is ambiguous. There are 13 residues in the CDR3. The germline V gene encodes CDR1 SGHTA and CDR2 FQGNSA. Trimming removed 4 bases from V and 8 bases from J, with 11 bases in between. CDR3: CASSSPLSEKLFF. DNA for the CDR3: TGTGCCAGCAGCTCACCCTTGAGCGAAAAACTGTTTTTT.

V and J are TRBV10-3 and TRBJ1-1, with TRBD1 identical over 7 bases. After removal of 6 bases from V and 3 bases from J, the junction contained 4 bases not matched to a gene. The germline gives CDR1 ENHRY, CDR2 SYGVKD. This CDR3 spans 13 amino acids. This CDR3 is CAIRDRADTEAFF. CDR3 DNA sequence: TGTGCCATCAGAGACAGGGCGGACACTGAAGCTTTCTTT.

The V call is TRBV10-2, the J call TRBJ2-7; possible D gene TRBD2, 5 bases. V gave up 3 bases and J gave up 5 bases, with 11 bases separating them. Germline V gene sequence: CDR1 WSHSY, CDR2 SAAADI. The CDR3 has 13 residues. The CDR3, as DNA: TGCGCCAGCAGTGATTACGTCGGGGACGAGCAGTACTTC. This translates into CASSDYVGDEQYF.

This sequence joins TRBV9 and TRBJ2-1; TRBD2 matches 8 bases. The germline V gene encodes CDR1 SGDLS and CDR2 YYNGEE. After removal of 3 bases from V and 6 bases from J, the junction contained 8 bases not matched to a gene. CDR3 length equals 15 residues. The CDR3 DNA reads as TGTGCCAGCAGCGGAGACATCGGGAGGGGCAATGAGCAGTTCTTC. The encoded protein is CASSGDIGRGNEQFF.

CDR3 nucleotide sequence: TGTGCCAGTAGCTTTACAGAGTATAGCAATCAGCCCCAGCATTTT. Amino acids: CASSFTEYSNQPQHF. This chain links TRBV19 with TRBJ1-5; no clear D. CDR1 is LNHDA and CDR2 is SQIVND in the germline V gene (reference sequence). The CDR3 contains 15 residues. V was shortened by 6 bases and J by 0 bases, with 12 bases between the two germline ends.

In its sample, this clone was seen once. This chain joins TRBV7-9 and TRBJ2-5, with D tentatively TRBD1 (6 bases). Germline CDR1 SEHNR, CDR2 FQNEAQ (reference sequence). The CDR3 runs 14 residues. Trimming pared 3 bases from V and 0 bases from J, leaving 8 bases between. CDR3 DNA sequence: TGTGCCAGCAGCTTTTGGACAGACCAAGAGACCCAGTACTTC. Translated: CASSFWTDQETQYF.

This chain joins TRBV18 and TRBJ2-4; 7 bases agree with TRBD2. The CDR3 spans 14 residues. The V gene's germline CDR1 is KGHSH and CDR2 LQKENI. V lost 3 bases, J lost 5 bases, and 4 bases stayed unmatched. CDR3 bases: TGTGCCAGCTCACCGGGACTACTTGAAAACATTCAGTACTTC. It codes for CASSPGLLENIQYF.

This clone was observed a single time. The V gene is TRBV25-1, the J gene TRBJ1-2; 8 bases fit TRBD1. The germline gives CDR1 MGHDK, CDR2 SYGVNS. Trimming removed 1 base from V and 8 bases from J; junction bases left unmatched: 9. The CDR3 totals 15 residues. The DNA of the CDR3 is TGTGCCAGCAGTGAATTAGGAGGACAGGGAGGCGGCTACACCTTC. Its translation: CASSELGGQGGGYTF.

This sequence joins TRBV13 and TRBJ2-7, with a tentative D call TRBD2 (6 bases). Germline V gene lookup returns CDR1 PRHDT and CDR2 FYEKMQ (reference sequence). V lost 5 bases and J 0 bases, leaving 20 bases between the germline ends. The length of the CDR3 is 17 residues. CDR3 sequence reads: CASSLWGGTASSYEQYF. The CDR3 DNA is TGTGCCAGCAGCCTGTGGGGCGGGACGGCGAGCTCCTACGAGCAGTACTTC.

The chain links TRBV7-3 to TRBJ2-2; possible D gene TRBD2, 6 bases. V was clipped by 1 base and J by 3 bases, with 9 bases between them. The CDR3 loop spans 15 amino acids. Germline lookup yields CDR1 SGHTA and CDR2 FQGTGA. The CDR3 sequence: CASSLSGGDTGELFF. The CDR3 nucleotides read TGTGCCAGCAGCTTAAGCGGCGGGGACACCGGGGAGCTGTTTTTT.

A few counts support this clone. The genes are TRBV2 and TRBJ2-4; 9 positions match TRBD1. Losses at the gene ends were 3 bases for V and 6 bases for J; bases not matched to a gene: 3. The CDR3 spans 14 residues. Germline values: CDR1 SNHLY, CDR2 FYNNEI. The chain's CDR3 is CASSDRTGVNIQYF. In DNA form, the CDR3 reads TGTGCCAGCAGTGATAGGACAGGGGTAAACATTCAGTACTTC. Together with reference TRBV2 and TRBJ2-4, the CDR3 gives the full variable domain: EPEVTQTPSHQVTQMGQEVILRCVPISNHLYFYWYRQILGQKVEFLVSFYNNEISEKSEIFDDQFSVERPDGSNFTLKIRSTKLEDSAMYFCASSDRTGVNIQYFGAGTRLSVL.

J is TRBJ2-3 and V is TRBV25-1, with a possible D match to TRBD2 (6 bases). Per germline, CDR1 MGHDK and CDR2 SYGVNS. V was shortened by 6 bases and J by 5 bases, with 12 bases between the two germline ends. This CDR3 is 13 amino acids long. The CDR3 DNA follows: TGTGCCAGCAGACCTAGCGCGATAGATACGCAGTATTTT. This gives the protein CASRPSAIDTQYF.

V is TRBV11-2 and J is TRBJ1-4; possible D gene TRBD1, 6 bases. Germline V gives CDR1 SGHAT, CDR2 FQNNGV. Deletions cut 5 bases from V and 3 bases from J, with 16 bases between. There are 16 residues in the CDR3. CDR3 DNA sequence: TGTGCCAGCAGCCCAGAGACAGGAGTGGCTAATGAAAAACTGTTTTTT. Amino acids: CASSPETGVANEKLFF.

J is TRBJ1-1 and V is TRBV11-2; unclear D gene. Trimming took off 1 base at V and 4 bases at J, with 7 bases between the two ends. Germline CDR1 reads SGHAT; CDR2 reads FQNNGV. The CDR3 is 13 amino acids. As DNA, the CDR3 is TGTGCCAGCAGCTTAGCTGGCGGCACTGAAGCTTTCTTT. Its translation is CASSLAGGTEAFF.

The CDR3 nucleotides are TGTGCCAGCTGGAGGGGCCTGGGACAGGGGAATGAAAAACTGTTTTTT. Its translation: CASWRGLGQGNEKLFF. V gene TRBV2 combines with J gene TRBJ1-4; 10 nucleotides match TRBD1. The CDR3 length is 16 residues. The V segment lost 8 bases and the J segment 5 bases; nucleotides outside the gene matches: 11. CDR1 is SNHLY, CDR2 FYNNEI, per germline.

V gene TRBV7-8 combines with J gene TRBJ1-2; D is uncertain. In germline, CDR1 is SGHVS, CDR2 FQNEAQ. With 5 bases removed from V and 7 bases from J, the gap between germline ends came to 11 bases. The CDR3 length is 12 residues. Here the CDR3 reads CASSPQGSGYTF. The CDR3 DNA follows: TGTGCCAGCAGCCCGCAAGGGAGTGGCTACACCTTC.

The V gene is TRBV11-2, the J gene TRBJ2-7; TRBD2 matches 8 bases. V trimming: 3 bases; J trimming: 4 bases; junction bases outside the gene matches: 5. Germline loops: CDR1 SGHAT, CDR2 FQNNGV. The CDR3 spans 14 residues. The CDR3, as DNA: TGTGCCAGCAGCTTGGGACTAGATTTATACGAGCAGTACTTC. Protein sequence: CASSLGLDLYEQYF.

The V call is TRBV4-3, the J call TRBJ2-5, with D maybe TRBD2 (6 bases). V dropped 4 bases and J dropped 1 base, with 10 bases sitting between them. The CDR3 runs 14 residues. Germline CDR1 and CDR2: LGHNA and YSLEER. As DNA, the CDR3 is TGCGCCAGCAGCCCCCAGGGAGGCCAAGAGACCCAGTACTTC. Translated, it gives CASSPQGGQETQYF.

The chain carries TRBV11-1 and TRBJ1-1, with D tentatively TRBD1 (5 bases). CDR3 size: 16 residues. CDR1 is SGHAT and CDR2 is FQDESV in the germline V gene (reference sequence). V was cut by 1 base and J by 4 bases, with 16 bases left in between. The CDR3 loop reads CASSLGGQNGVTEAFF. The CDR3 DNA reads TGTGCCAGCAGCTTAGGAGGACAAAACGGTGTCACTGAAGCTTTCTTT.

This chain uses TRBV5-6 with TRBJ2-2; 7 bases fit TRBD2. The CDR3 loop spans 13 amino acids. J was trimmed by 6 bases and V by 1 base; bases with no gene match: 0. Germline values: CDR1 SGHDT, CDR2 YYEEEE. CDR3: CASSLRGAGELFF. The CDR3 DNA sequence: TGTGCCAGCAGCTTGCGGGGGGCCGGGGAGCTGTTTTTT.

The chain couples TRBV7-2 to TRBJ2-7; 8 bases are a match to TRBD2. CDR1 is SGHTA, CDR2 FQGNSA, per germline. The CDR3 has 14 residues. The J segment lost 7 bases and the V segment lost 5 bases, leaving 10 bases of the junction unmatched. The CDR3 DNA is TGTGCCAGCAGCCCCAGGCGGGGGGAGGTGGAGCAGTACTTC. Its protein is CASSPRRGEVEQYF.

This chain links TRBV29-1 with TRBJ1-1, with 9 bases fitting TRBD1. Germline V lookup: CDR1 SQVTM, CDR2 ANQGSEA. J was trimmed by 1 base and V by 6 bases; bases with no gene match: 15. The CDR3 contains 17 residues. As DNA, the CDR3 is TGCAGCGTCGTGGGACATACCGGGACAGGGAAGAACACTGAAGCTTTCTTT. Translated: CSVVGHTGTGKNTEAFF.

V usage is TRBV4-1 and J usage is TRBJ2-2; 7 nucleotides agree with TRBD2. Per germline, CDR1 MGHRA and CDR2 YSYEKL. The CDR3 covers 17 residues. Trimming took 1 base from V and 4 from J; bases not matched to a gene: 9. CDR3 coding DNA: TGCGCCAGCAGCCAAGGGCAGGGAGGGCCGAGCACCGGGGAGCTGTTTTTT. It codes for CASSQGQGGPSTGELFF.

CDR3 coding DNA: TGCGCCAGCAGCTTCGGAGATGGACAGAGGGCCTACGAGCAGTACTTC. Its translation: CASSFGDGQRAYEQYF. This chain connects TRBV5-1 to TRBJ2-7; perhaps TRBD1 as D (6 bases). This CDR3 is 16 amino acids long. Germline CDR1 reads SGHRS; CDR2 reads YFSETQ. V dropped 2 bases and J dropped 2 bases, with 17 bases sitting between them.

The chain carries TRBV2 and TRBJ2-7; no clear D. This CDR3 contains 10 residues. V lost 8 bases and J 2 bases, leaving 4 bases between the germline ends. Germline lookup yields CDR1 SNHLY and CDR2 FYNNEI. The CDR3 is CASRAYEQYF. The CDR3, as DNA: TGTGCCAGCCGCGCCTACGAGCAGTACTTC.

The J gene is TRBJ2-7, the V gene TRBV5-1; D is perhaps TRBD2 (6 bases). V lost 1 base and J lost 0, with 11 bases in between. The length of the CDR3 is 15 residues. Germline assignment: CDR1 SGHRS and CDR2 YFSETQ. The CDR3 region is CASSLNAGLSYEQYF. The CDR3, as DNA: TGCGCCAGCAGCTTGAACGCGGGACTCTCCTACGAGCAGTACTTC.